The source of this T cell receptor beta chain is a study of CD8 T cells in ankylosing spondylitis. This clonotype showed up just a few times. Its antigen is undetermined. MiXCR was run by TCRdb on the 5' RACE reads, yielding one entry per CDR3 protein. The sample records some 800,000 distinct CDR3 sequences, around 11% being singletons. Study-level findings and limits: Eight highly homologous variants formed a TCR beta motif that appeared characteristic of ankylosing spondylitis blood.

The sequence was collected from a male donor with ankylosing spondylitis. The sample comprised blood, either unsorted or a sorted T cell fraction (not recorded which).

Here the CDR3 reads CASSLRDRRDTQYF. The CDR3 nucleotides are TGTGCCAGCAGCTTAAGGGACAGGCGGGATACGCAGTATTTT. The gene calls are TRBV11-2 and TRBJ2-3, with 8 bases fitting TRBD1. V was clipped by 2 bases and J by 6 bases; unmatched bases: 4. Germline assignment: CDR1 SGHAT and CDR2 FQNNGV. This CDR3 has 14 residues.